The source of this TCR beta chain is a study of blood T cell repertoires in COVID-19. Background on the study: Samples representing acute and convalescent COVID-19 were sourced from the United States, Italy and Spain.

Authors' analysis steps: Reference gene primer amplification gave estimated nucleated cell counts. TCRdb's table, derived via immunoSEQ multiplex PCR, lists solely in-frame clones and lacks some. The V and J calls and clone size come from that table; D and trimming were worked out from the DNA. The profile shows 130,000 to 150,000 clones, 85% to 90% of them singletons. CDR1 MNHEY and CDR2 SVGAGI come from the germline V gene. V gave up 6 bases and J gave up 5 bases, with 8 bases separating them. This CDR3 has 13 residues. The clonotype was recovered from a woman aged 40 to 50 with acute or convalescent COVID-19. This chain links TRBV6-5 with TRBJ1-6, with D tentatively TRBD1 (5 bases). Sample: peripheral blood. DNA of the CDR3: TGTGCCAGCAGGGACACGAATAATTCACCCCTCCACTTT. It yields the protein CASRDTNNSPLHF.